This T cell receptor beta chain was documented in a study of cytomegalovirus exposure and HLA in healthy donors. Overall study results and limits: Clonal expansion was found to be greater in HLA-associated TCR beta chains than in equally common others in a later analysis. Sequencing likely generated an artifact that appeared as a cluster of highly shared sequence variants. Rates of TCR association differed by HLA locus in a later analysis, with DRB1 highest and HLA-C lowest.

Healthy donors of bone marrow made up the group. Germline V CDR1 and CDR2: ENHRY, SYGVKD. There are 14 residues in the CDR3. V shed 6 bases and J 3 bases; nucleotides not matched to a gene: 5. PCR involved 60 Vbeta and 13 Jbeta primers. The method was immunoSEQ multiplex PCR; TCRdb's version includes in-frame clones alone and lacks a portion of them. The sample includes under 200,000 clones, around four fifths of them seen just once. Note on this clone: Antigen unknown.

The sequence was obtained from a woman aged 45-65 years in good health and CMV-seropositive. The chain recombines TRBV10-3 with TRBJ1-3, with 7 bases fitting TRBD1. What was sequenced was PBMCs. The CDR3, as DNA: TGTGCCATCAGCGGGGGACAGATTGGAAACACCATATATTTT. Residues: CAISGGQIGNTIYF.